This T cell receptor beta chain was recovered during a study of cytomegalovirus exposure and HLA in healthy donors (dated by TCRdb to the late 2010s). Background on the whole study: An earlier analysis of more than 550 of the donors reported around 280 Gb of sequence data and 117 million unique TCR beta sequences obtained from around 180 million T cells. An early release that covered about 600 HLA-typed donors contained about 300 gigabases of sequencing data and about 93 million unique TCR sequences. Among the approximately 430 genotyped donors, about 85% belonged to the genetic ancestry cluster associated with self-reported Caucasian donors. The study was designed to test whether signatures of past pathogen exposure could be identified by cataloging public T cell receptors. Using immunosequencing, the study profiled T cell repertoires from 550 to 750 subjects and related those repertoires to cytomegalovirus serostatus. Along with the approximately 670-subject first cohort, a separate validation cohort of over 90 different subjects was used. To predict cytomegalovirus infection status, the study combined high-throughput TCR immunosequencing, statistical association of individual TCRs with disease status, and machine learning. To study patterns of TCR occurrence, a later analysis re-analyzed previously published TCR beta repertoires from around 670 donors and added high-resolution HLA genotyping. The later analysis used no new phenotypic data to find candidate immune exposures, relying instead on TCR beta sequences and their occurrence across donors. An earlier analysis of some 500 of the donors applied high-throughput TCR beta sequencing to assess whether each TCR beta V gene segment acted as functional or pseudogenic. Donor age, sex, ethnicity and CMV serostatus were compiled alongside the repertoire data. A later genetic analysis took genome-wide SNP genotypes for about 55% of the roughly 670 donors and used that subset as a discovery cohort. Every repertoire in the discovery cohort had been generated on one and the same sequencing platform. HLA typing included class I and class II loci at four-digit resolution. Typing coverage differed by locus: A, B, C, DRB1 and DQB1 were typed in roughly 620-630 donors, DQA1 in approximately 520, DPA1 in 606, and DPB1 in 472. Four to six DR-DQ haplotypes were handled as single units for association and clustering because linkage in the cohort was strong. Among about 370 genotyped donors of the cohort, an average of approximately 220,000 unique TCR beta nucleotide sequences was sequenced per donor, of which about 18% were non-productive.

In total, roughly 670 healthy bone marrow donors made up the cohort. All cohort members were sampled while nominally healthy, although unrecorded immune exposures were likely present. The donor tested CMV seronegative, placing the donor among the 350 or so seronegative members of the cohort. A peripheral blood sample was provided by each donor, and peripheral blood mononuclear cells were used for TCR beta sequencing. The Qiagen DNeasy Blood Extraction Kit was used to extract genomic DNA from the blood cell samples. Library method: the immunoSEQ multiplex PCR assay. A mixture of 60 forward primers for TCR Vbeta segments and 13 reverse primers for TCR Jbeta segments was used in the multiplex PCR. Amplification of the CDR3 region of rearranged TCR beta genes was performed with a multiplex PCR assay on genomic DNA. On the Illumina HiSeq System, the amplified TCR beta libraries were sequenced as 87-base-pair reads. As for how the authors treated the data: A later analysis tallied around 87 million unique TCR beta chains across the 666 repertoires, and approximately 9.9 million of those chains were shared by two or more donors. To remove PCR and sequencing errors, raw reads were error-corrected and collapsed into unique sequences using a nearest-neighbor algorithm that merged closely related sequences. Alignment of CDR3 sequences to IMGT reference sequences was used to assign V, D and J gene segments. For a sequence to be retained, a match of at least six nucleotides was required to both a V gene segment and a J gene segment. Rearrangements were called productive when the CDR3 lacked stop codons and stayed in frame with V and J; all others were non-productive. Following IMGT convention, CDR3 was defined as the stretch from the second conserved V-encoded cysteine to the conserved J-encoded phenylalanine. Sequences without an unambiguous match to a single V gene segment were excluded from the earlier analysis of 450 to 650 of the donors. An earlier analysis of 450 to 650 of the donors called V segments functional above 56.7% productive rearrangements and segregating when the between-donor standard deviation exceeded 5%. To diagnose cytomegalovirus status from the catalog of TCR beta chain sequences, a statistical classification framework was built. In a later analysis, TCR nucleotide sequences were compared against IMGT/GENE-DB human TR gene sequences so that V and J genes could be assigned. In a later analysis, CDR3 sequences and most-parsimonious VDJ recombination scenarios were assigned using the TCRdist pipeline. In a later analysis, each TCR beta chain was defined by its CDR3 amino acid sequence together with its V-gene family, and reads lacking a unique V-gene family were excluded. A later analysis removed 592 highly shared, low-generation-probability nucleotide sequences to deal with suspected cross-contamination and a sequencing artifact. In a later analysis, a clonal expansion index was calculated for each public chain from normalized within-repertoire ranks of inferred template counts. A later analysis computed generation probabilities with a VDJ recombination model fitted to out-of-frame rearrangements, and checked the results against IGoR. In a later analysis, hypergeometric tests were used to score TCR-TCR, TCR-HLA and TCR-CMV co-occurrence, with a repertoire-size bias correction applied to TCR pairs. To estimate false discovery rates, a later analysis permuted the HLA or CMV assignments 20 times. In a later analysis, co-occurring TCRs were grouped using DBSCAN, and TCRdist sequence similarity was added for clustering within HLA-allele-positive subsets. Co-occurrence clustering excluded repertoires with fewer than 30,000 or more than 120,000 public chains, plus five with anomalous nucleotide sharing. As stored in TCRdb, this immuneACCESS dataset retains in-frame rearrangements with V and J assigned. A fraction of the clones does not appear; measured against another copy, unresolved V genes explain less than half of the discrepancy, and the remainder lacks a known reason. Clonal size and the V and J genes are those of that table, whereas D and trimming came from the DNA. The sample data list under 150,000 clones, and roughly 10% of these were observed just once. The ten biggest clones cover 1.5% to 2% of the sample.

In regard to this clone: There is no known antigen for this receptor. Qualities for individual bases were not recorded, and no much larger clone is one base off.

The study at large found these results: In a later analysis, several top co-occurrence clusters were reported to appear linked to parvovirus B19, influenza, CMV and Epstein-Barr virus. A further reported finding was that TCR beta sequences accurately predicted the HLA-A and HLA-B alleles for most subjects in the first cohort. According to a later analysis, TCR association rates differed among HLA loci, with DRB1 alleles showing the most associated TCRs and HLA-C alleles showing the fewest. HLA typing was unavailable for some donors at each locus, so association tests used only the typed subset. Most TCR sequences were observed very rarely across donors, whereas some public TCRs were present in many individuals. In an earlier analysis of some 540 of the donors, most TCR beta V segments appeared in productive rearrangements about 87% or about 30% of the time, broadly matching IMGT annotations. Only TCR beta chains were sequenced in this cohort, and the absence of alpha or paired-chain data limited detectable features. The 87-base-pair reads could not distinguish some IMGT-functional V segments, including TRBV6-2 and TRBV6-3, so those segments were excluded. Strong co-occurrence of HLA alleles, especially DR and DQ, made assigning TCR associations to individual alleles difficult. Specific HLA alleles were associated with some 15,000 TCR beta sequences at a false discovery rate of 0.05 in a later analysis. A cluster of highly shared sequence variants was judged likely to be a technical artifact of the sequencing pipeline. In a later analysis, HLA-associated TCR beta chains were found to be more clonally expanded and to have lower generation probabilities than equally common non-associated chains. A few of the identified cytomegalovirus-associated TCR beta chains were confirmed in vitro to be specific for cytomegalovirus antigens. Linkage disequilibrium might explain the correlated functional status among segregating V segments, but an unknown experimental factor could not be excluded. The authors suggested that the approach could potentially be extended to other disease states and immunological phenotypes. In a later genetic analysis, a missense DCLRE1C variant was associated with V-gene and J-gene trimming of TCR beta chains, and the association was replicated in an independent cohort. The study gave a list of 150 to 200 TCR beta chains associated with cytomegalovirus. For the cohort, immune exposure information was limited to CMV serostatus. In a later analysis, most CMV-associated TCR beta chains were found to appear HLA-restricted, with HLA associations seemingly driven largely by CMV exposure. According to a later genetic analysis, donors in an Asian-associated ancestry cluster had fewer N-insertions in productive TCRs than the approximately 630-donor mean. Some 15 rarely observed V segments, including chromosome 9 orphons, were excluded from the earlier analysis of 550 to 700 of the donors because counts were too low. In both the original and validation cohorts, the classifier was reported to diagnose cytomegalovirus status with high specificity and sensitivity. Presence/absence analyses assumed roughly uniform sequencing depth across donors, an assumption that may not hold.

Germline trimming amounts to 5 bases on V and 5 bases on J, with 13 as the count of junction bases outside the gene matches. Reading the germline V gene (reference sequence) gives CDR1 MNHEY and CDR2 SMNVEV. Spanning cysteine to phenylalanine, the CDR3 consists of 17 amino acids. Only the CDR3 portion is preserved as DNA: 51 bases, with reading frame beginning at the first base. The rearrangement combines TRBV27 with TRBJ1-3; 9 junctional bases match TRBD1. Material for sequencing was PBMCs. The clonotype comes from a male donor in good health and CMV-seronegative. The DNA sequence follows: TGTGCCAGCAGTCTGGTGGGGACAGGGACTCTTCGAAACACCATATATTTT. Its coded protein is CASSLVGTGTLRNTIYF.